The TCR beta chain under discussion was sequenced for a study of siplizumab effects on memory and regulatory T cells. The CDR3 length is 16 residues. V was clipped by 2 bases and J by 0 bases, with 12 bases between them. Germline V gene lookup returns CDR1 MNHNS and CDR2 SASEGT. A note on this clone: The target antigen is unknown.

Study results and limitations: Treg-derived clones made up an average of about 73% of mappable alloreactive CD4+ clones with siplizumab and 26.9% in controls. In siplizumab cultures, the suppressive function of proliferating Tregs remained unconfirmed. Naive T cells seemed more diverse than memory cells and seemed major alloresponse contributors.

The assay covered 85,000 to 100,000 TCR templates per sample. TCRdb's copy holds only in-frame clones and misses some; the assay was immunoSEQ multiplex PCR. The sample records about 100,000 clones, 75% to 95% being singletons. Source material: CD4+ T cells sorted from blood. The sequence was obtained from a human donor in good health. The chain couples TRBV6-1 to TRBJ2-3; D is undetermined. Here the CDR3 DNA reads TGTGCCAGCAGTGAATACACTCGTAGTAGCACAGATACGCAGTATTTT. It translates to CASSEYTRSSTDTQYF.